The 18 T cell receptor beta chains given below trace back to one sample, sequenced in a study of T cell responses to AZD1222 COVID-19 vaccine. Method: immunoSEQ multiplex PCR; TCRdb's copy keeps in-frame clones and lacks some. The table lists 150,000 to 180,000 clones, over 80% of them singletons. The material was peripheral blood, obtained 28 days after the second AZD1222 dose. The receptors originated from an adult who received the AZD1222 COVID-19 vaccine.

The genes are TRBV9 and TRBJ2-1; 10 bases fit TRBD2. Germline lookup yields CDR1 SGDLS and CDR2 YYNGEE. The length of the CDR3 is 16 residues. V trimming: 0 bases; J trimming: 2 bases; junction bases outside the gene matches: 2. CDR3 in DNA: TGTGCCAGCAGCGTAGTTAGCGGGGGGCCCTACAATGAGCAGTTCTTC. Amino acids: CASSVVSGGPYNEQFF.

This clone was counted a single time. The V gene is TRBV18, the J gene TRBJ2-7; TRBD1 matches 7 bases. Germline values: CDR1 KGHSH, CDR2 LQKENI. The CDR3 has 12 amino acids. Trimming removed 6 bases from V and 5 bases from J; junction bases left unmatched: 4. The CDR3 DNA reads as TGTGCCAGCTCCCAGACAGGGAACGAGCAGTACTTC. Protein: CASSQTGNEQYF.

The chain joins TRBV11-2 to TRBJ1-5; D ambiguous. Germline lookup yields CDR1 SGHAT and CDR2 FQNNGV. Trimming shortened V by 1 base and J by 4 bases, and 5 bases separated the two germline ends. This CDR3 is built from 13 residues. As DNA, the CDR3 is TGTGCCAGCAGCTTAGCCGGGAATCAGCCCCAGCATTTT. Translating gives CASSLAGNQPQHF. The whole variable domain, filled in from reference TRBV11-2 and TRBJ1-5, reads EAGVAQSPRYKIIEKRQSVAFWCNPISGHATLYWYQQILGQGPKLLIQFQNNGVVDDSQLPKDRFSAERLKGVDSTLKIQPAKLEDSAVYLCASSLAGNQPQHFGDGTRLSIL.

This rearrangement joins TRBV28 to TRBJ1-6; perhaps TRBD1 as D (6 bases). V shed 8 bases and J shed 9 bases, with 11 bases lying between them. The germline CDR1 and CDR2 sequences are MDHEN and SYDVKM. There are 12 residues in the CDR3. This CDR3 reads CASQGQSSPLHF. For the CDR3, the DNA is TGTGCCAGCCAGGGGCAGAGTTCACCCCTCCACTTT.

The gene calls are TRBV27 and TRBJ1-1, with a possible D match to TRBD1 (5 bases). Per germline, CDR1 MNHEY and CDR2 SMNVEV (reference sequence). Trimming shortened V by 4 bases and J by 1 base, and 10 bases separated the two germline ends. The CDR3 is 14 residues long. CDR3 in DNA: TGTGCCAGCAGTTCCGGGGACTGGAACACTGAAGCTTTCTTT. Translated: CASSSGDWNTEAFF.

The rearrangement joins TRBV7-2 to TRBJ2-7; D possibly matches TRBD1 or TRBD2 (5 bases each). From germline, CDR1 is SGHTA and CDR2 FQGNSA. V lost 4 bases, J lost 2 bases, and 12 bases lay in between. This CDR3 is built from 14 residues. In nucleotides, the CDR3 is TGTGCCAGCAGCTCGAGGGGCCTTACCTACGAGCAGTACTTC. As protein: CASSSRGLTYEQYF.

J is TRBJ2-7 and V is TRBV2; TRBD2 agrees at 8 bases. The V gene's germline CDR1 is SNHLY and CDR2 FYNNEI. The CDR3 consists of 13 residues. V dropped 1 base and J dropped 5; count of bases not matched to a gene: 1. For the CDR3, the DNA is TGTGCCAGCAGTGAAGGAGCGGGGGACGAGCAGTACTTC. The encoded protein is CASSEGAGDEQYF. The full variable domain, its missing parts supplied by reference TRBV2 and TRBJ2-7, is EPEVTQTPSHQVTQMGQEVILRCVPISNHLYFYWYRQILGQKVEFLVSFYNNEISEKSEIFDDQFSVERPDGSNFTLKIRSTKLEDSAMYFCASSEGAGDEQYFGPGTRLTVT.

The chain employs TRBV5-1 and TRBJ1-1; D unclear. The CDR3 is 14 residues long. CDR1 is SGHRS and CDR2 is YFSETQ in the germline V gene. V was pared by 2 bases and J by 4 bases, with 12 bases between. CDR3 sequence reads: CASSLRSVGTEAFF. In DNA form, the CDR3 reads TGCGCCAGCAGCTTAAGGTCCGTAGGCACTGAAGCTTTCTTT.

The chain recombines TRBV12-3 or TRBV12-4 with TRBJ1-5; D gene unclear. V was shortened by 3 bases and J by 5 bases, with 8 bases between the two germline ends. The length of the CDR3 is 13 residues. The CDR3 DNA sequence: TGTGCCAGCAGTTTCCGCGGGGATCAGCCCCAGCATTTT. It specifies CASSFRGDQPQHF.

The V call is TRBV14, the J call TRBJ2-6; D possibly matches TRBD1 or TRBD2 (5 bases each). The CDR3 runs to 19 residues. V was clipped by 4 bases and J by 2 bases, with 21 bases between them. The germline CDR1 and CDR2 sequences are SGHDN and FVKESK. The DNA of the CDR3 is TGTGCCAGCAGCCCTCGATTAGGGACCTCAATCCCTGGGGCCAACGTCCTGACTTTC. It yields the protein CASSPRLGTSIPGANVLTF.

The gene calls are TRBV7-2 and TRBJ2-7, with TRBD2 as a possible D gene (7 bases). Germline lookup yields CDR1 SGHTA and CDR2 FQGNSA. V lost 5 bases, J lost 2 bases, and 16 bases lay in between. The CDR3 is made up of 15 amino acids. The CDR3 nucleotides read TGTGCCAGCAGCGCGGGGGCGGGACGGGCCTACGAGCAGTACTTC. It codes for CASSAGAGRAYEQYF.

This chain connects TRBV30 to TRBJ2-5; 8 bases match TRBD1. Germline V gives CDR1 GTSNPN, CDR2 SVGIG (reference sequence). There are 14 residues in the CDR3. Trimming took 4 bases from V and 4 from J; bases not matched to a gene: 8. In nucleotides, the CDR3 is TGTGCCTGGACTACAGGGGGTGCCGGAGAGACCCAGTACTTC. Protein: CAWTTGGAGETQYF.

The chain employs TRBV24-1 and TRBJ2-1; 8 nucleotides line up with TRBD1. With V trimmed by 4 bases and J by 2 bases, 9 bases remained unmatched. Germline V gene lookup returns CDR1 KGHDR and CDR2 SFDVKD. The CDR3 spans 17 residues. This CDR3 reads CATSEGGSRGPYNEQFF. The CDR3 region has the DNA TGTGCCACCAGTGAAGGAGGGTCCAGGGGGCCCTACAATGAGCAGTTCTTC.

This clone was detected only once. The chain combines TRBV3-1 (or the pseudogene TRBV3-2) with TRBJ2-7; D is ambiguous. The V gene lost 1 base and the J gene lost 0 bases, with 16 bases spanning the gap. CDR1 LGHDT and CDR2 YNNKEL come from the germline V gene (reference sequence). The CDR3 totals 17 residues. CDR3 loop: CASSQGASIGRSYEQYF. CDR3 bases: TGTGCCAGCAGCCAAGGGGCAAGTATAGGGCGCTCCTACGAGCAGTACTTC.

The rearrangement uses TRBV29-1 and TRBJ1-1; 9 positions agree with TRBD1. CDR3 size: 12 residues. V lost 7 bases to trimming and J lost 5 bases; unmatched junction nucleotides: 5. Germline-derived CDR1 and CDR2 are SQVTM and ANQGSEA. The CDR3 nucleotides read TGCAGCGCGGACAGGGGAGAAACTGAAGCTTTCTTT. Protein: CSADRGETEAFF.

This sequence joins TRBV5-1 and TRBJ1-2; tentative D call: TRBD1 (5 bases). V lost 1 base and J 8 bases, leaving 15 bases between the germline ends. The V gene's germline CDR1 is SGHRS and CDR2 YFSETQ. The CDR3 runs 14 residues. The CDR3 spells CASSLQGGSKGYTF. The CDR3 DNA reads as TGCGCCAGCAGCTTGCAGGGAGGGTCGAAAGGCTACACCTTC.

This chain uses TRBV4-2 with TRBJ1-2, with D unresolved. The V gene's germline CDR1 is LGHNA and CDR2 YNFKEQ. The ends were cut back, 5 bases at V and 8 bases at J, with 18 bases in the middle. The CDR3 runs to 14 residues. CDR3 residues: CASSSRGSVEGYTF. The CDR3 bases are TGTGCCAGCAGCTCAAGAGGGTCGGTGGAGGGCTACACCTTC.

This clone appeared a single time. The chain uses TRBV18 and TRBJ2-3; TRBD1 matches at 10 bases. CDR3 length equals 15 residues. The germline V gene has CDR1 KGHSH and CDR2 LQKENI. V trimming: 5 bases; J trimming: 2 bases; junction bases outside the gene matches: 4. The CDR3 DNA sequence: TGTGCCAGCTCAGCCGGGACAGGGGCCACAGATACGCAGTATTTT. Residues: CASSAGTGATDTQYF.